This T cell receptor (beta chain) emerged from a study of Japanese encephalitis immunity and Zika vaccine responses (dated by TCRdb to about 2021). Broadly, across the study: The included participants were given three 5.0 ug doses of alum-adjuvanted ZPIV at weeks 0, 4 and 28. Two to three months ahead of the first ZPIV dose, approximately 13 participants were given JEV vaccine (IXIARO) as a two-dose regimen with the doses 28 days apart. Before ZPIV, around twelve participants were given one dose of YFV vaccine (YF-VAX), while roughly 10 participants were flavivirus-naive. For TCR sequencing, over 5 representative participants were chosen from each pre-vaccination group, with samples at week 0 (after pre-vaccination, before ZPIV) and week 52. TCR repertoires from three flavivirus-naive individuals were additionally analyzed at weeks 2, 6 and 52 after the start of ZPIV vaccination. For stimulations, either ZIKV structural-protein peptide pools divided into flavivirus-conserved and non-conserved sets or JEV or YFV peptides matching the pre-vaccination were used. The ZIKV peptides, 15-mers that overlapped by 11 residues, were chosen for containing NetMHCpan/NetMHCII-predicted epitopes with affinity below 50 nM. The study tested whether prior Japanese encephalitis virus (JEV) or yellow fever virus (YFV) vaccination shaped CD4 T cell responses to the Zika vaccine. General findings and caveats noted by the study authors: After ZPIV, a significant decrease in repertoire richness of CD4 T cells responding to conserved ZIKV epitopes was observed in JEV-pre-vaccinated donors. The analysis covered only a subset of trial participants who had three doses and adequate samples, rather than the whole vaccinated cohort. Compared with YFV-pre-vaccinated donors, JEV-pre-vaccinated donors had higher repertoire similarity across time-points and stimulations, indicating that more clonotypes were common to ZIKV and JEV stimulation. Because there were not enough samples, the peptide pools could not be deconvoluted, which meant the specific peptides behind the cross-reactive responses went unidentified. Samples clustered by participant with no similarity between individuals, suggesting no public TCRs were detected. CD8 T cell responses of very low magnitude were detected against ZIKV peptide pools and were observed in only a few individuals.

The CDR3 spans 14 residues, from the cysteine through the phenylalanine. The sequence is cut down to CDR3 DNA, 42 bases in frame from base 1. The germline V and J ends show losses of 7 bases and 7 bases respectively, and no gene match explains 5 bases of the junction. After labeling with CellTrace CFSE, PBMCs were cultured for 6 days in RPMI containing 8% human serum along with peptide pools, each at roughly 1 ug/mL. Unfixed proliferating CD4 T cells were sorted on a BD FACSAria as live CD56-CD19-CD16-CD3+CD4+ CFSE-low cells. The enrolled adults were healthy and tested seronegative for ZIKV, JEV, YFV, DENV and WNV on microneutralization screening. The samples were drawn from a phase 1 trial of an alum-adjuvanted Zika purified-inactivated virus (ZPIV) vaccine that was randomized, double-blinded and placebo-controlled. Peripheral blood mononuclear cells were isolated by standard procedure and were kept frozen in liquid nitrogen until use.

Taking its sample share into account, this clonotype is large (0.1 to 1%). One base away there is no much larger clone; base qualities are not given. Libraries were prepared through 5' RACE. Before sequencing, TCRbeta libraries were pooled in proportion to the sorted cell numbers of each library. Total RNA was extracted from sorted cells with RNAzol RT, and cDNA was synthesized with an oligo(dT) primer and a template-switching oligo. The TCRbeta V-CDR3-J region was PCR-amplified with Kapa HiFi using a SMARTer oligo primer and a TCRbeta constant-region primer. Illumina adaptors and sample-specific index barcodes were added in a second PCR, followed by HighPrep bead cleanup and Bioanalyzer confirmation of a band of roughly 650 bp. Sequencing of the libraries was done on an Illumina MiSeq using 2x151 bp paired-end reads. For the original study's pipeline: An in-house Java program demultiplexed the reads, and MiXCR assigned TCRbeta annotations and counted clonotypes. Repertoire overlap was assessed with Morisita-Horn indices from the R package vegan, and UPGMA clustering and Circos plots of recurring clonotypes were generated. Shannon diversity and richness were each normalized to the maximum value possible given the input cell numbers, so the resulting values fell between 0 and 1. CDR3beta sequences were aligned using MUSCLE, distances were calculated using SeqinR, and multidimensional scaling was plotted in R. Using fastp trimming at Q25 and MiXCR clonotype assembly, TCRdb reanalyzed the public sequencing data and kept in-frame beta chains. Entries that share a CDR3 protein sequence are merged under the most common genes and DNA. The V and J calls, along with clone size, are taken from TCRdb and not from the paper's own processing. This sample lists roughly 130 distinct CDR3 sequences; roughly a tenth were detected once. The ten biggest clones cover over 45% of the sample.

The TCR comes from an adult woman who received an inactivated Zika virus vaccine. The chain is assembled from TRBV12-3 or TRBV12-4 and TRBJ2-1, and TRBD2 aligns with 12 junction nucleotides. This specimen consisted of antigen-activated CD4+ T cells from blood, cultured, obtained during a Zika inactivated vaccine study. The nucleotide sequence is TGTGCCAGCACCCCGACTAGCGGGGGAAATGAGCAGTTCTTC. The resulting protein is CASTPTSGGNEQFF.